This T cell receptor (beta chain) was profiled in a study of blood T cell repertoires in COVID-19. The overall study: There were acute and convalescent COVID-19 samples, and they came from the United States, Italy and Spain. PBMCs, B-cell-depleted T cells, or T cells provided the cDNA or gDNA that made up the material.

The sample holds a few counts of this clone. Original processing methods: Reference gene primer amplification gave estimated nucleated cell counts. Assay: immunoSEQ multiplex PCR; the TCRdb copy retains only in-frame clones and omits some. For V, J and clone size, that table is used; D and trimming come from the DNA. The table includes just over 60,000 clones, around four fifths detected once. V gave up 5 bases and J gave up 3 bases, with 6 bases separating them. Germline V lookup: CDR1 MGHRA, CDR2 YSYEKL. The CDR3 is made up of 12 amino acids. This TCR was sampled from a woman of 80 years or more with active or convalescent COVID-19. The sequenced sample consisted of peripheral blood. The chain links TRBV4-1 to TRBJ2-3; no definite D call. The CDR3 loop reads CASSIGTDTQYF. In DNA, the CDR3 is TGCGCCAGCAGCATCGGGACAGATACGCAGTATTTT.